The next 25 T cell receptor beta chains were all read from a single sample in a study of blood T cell repertoires in COVID-19. TCRdb's table, derived via immunoSEQ multiplex PCR, lists solely in-frame clones and lacks some. The table shows roughly 150,000 clones, with approximately 86% occurring only once. The sample taken for sequencing was peripheral blood. The origin of the receptors is a human donor in a cohort sampled during active COVID-19.

This chain links TRBV15 with TRBJ1-5; 10 nucleotides match TRBD1. This CDR3 spans 16 amino acids. V trimming: 3 bases; J trimming: 7 bases; junction bases outside the gene matches: 9. Germline V gene lookup returns CDR1 LNHNV and CDR2 YYDKDF (reference sequence). CDR3 nucleotides: TGTGCCACCAGCAGGGCGGGGACAGGGGTGAGACAGCCCCAGCATTTT. Amino acids: CATSRAGTGVRQPQHF.

The gene calls are TRBV25-1 and TRBJ1-2; a possible D gene is TRBD1 (6 bases). The length of the CDR3 is 14 residues. Germline CDR1 MGHDK, CDR2 SYGVNS. The V end lost 6 bases, the J end lost 1 base, and 12 bases lay between the germline ends. CDR3: CASSPDSRNYGYTF. The CDR3 DNA reads TGTGCCAGCAGCCCGGACAGTCGTAACTATGGCTACACCTTC.

This clone was recorded once. V is TRBV9 and J is TRBJ1-2; D remains ambiguous. The CDR3 extends over 13 amino acids. Trimming pared 4 bases from V and 4 bases from J, leaving 11 bases between. Germline CDR1 reads SGDLS; CDR2 reads YYNGEE. The CDR3 DNA reads TGTGCCAGCAGCCCGGATGGAGGCTATGGCTACACCTTC. Its protein product is CASSPDGGYGYTF.

The rearrangement links TRBV3-1 (or the pseudogene TRBV3-2) to TRBJ2-6, with D perhaps matching TRBD1 (5 bases). Germline-derived CDR1 and CDR2 are LGHDT and YNNKEL (reference sequence). The CDR3 length is 15 residues. Trimming took off 6 bases at V and 0 bases at J, with 9 bases between the two ends. The CDR3 coding sequence is TGTGCCAGCAGACCCAGGGTCTCTGGGGCCAACGTCCTGACTTTC. Its translation: CASRPRVSGANVLTF.

V usage is TRBV27 and J usage is TRBJ1-1; 7 bases align to TRBD1. In germline, CDR1 is MNHEY, CDR2 SMNVEV (reference sequence). The CDR3 extends over 15 amino acids. V trimming: 0 bases; J trimming: 0 bases; junction bases outside the gene matches: 1. Written as DNA, the CDR3 is TGTGCCAGCAGTTTATCACAGGGGATGAACACTGAAGCTTTCTTT. Translating it yields CASSLSQGMNTEAFF.

V usage is TRBV7-9 and J usage is TRBJ2-2; a possible D gene is TRBD1 (5 bases). The CDR3 consists of 14 residues. The germline V gene has CDR1 SEHNR and CDR2 FQNEAQ (reference sequence). The germline V and J ends were trimmed by 8 bases and 0 bases, with 10 bases remaining between them. CDR3 amino acids: CASWGTTNTGELFF. CDR3 coding DNA: TGTGCCAGCTGGGGCACAACGAACACCGGGGAGCTGTTTTTT.

V is TRBV19 and J is TRBJ1-1, with TRBD1 as a possible D gene (5 bases). The CDR3 extends over 13 amino acids. Deletions cut 0 bases from V and 3 bases from J, with 5 bases between. Looked up from germline, CDR1 is LNHDA and CDR2 is SQIVND (reference sequence). The CDR3 DNA sequence: TGTGCCAGTAGTATAGACAGGGACACTGAAGCTTTCTTT. Translation gives CASSIDRDTEAFF.

The chain employs TRBV13 and TRBJ2-3; TRBD2 matches 7 bases. The CDR3 is 14 amino acids. CDR1 and CDR2 (germline): PRHDT, FYEKMQ (reference sequence). The V gene end was trimmed by 8 bases and the J gene end by 4 bases; junction bases not matched to a gene: 9. The CDR3 protein is CASGEWEGADTQYF. The CDR3 DNA sequence: TGTGCCAGCGGAGAGTGGGAGGGCGCAGATACGCAGTATTTT. Using reference TRBV13 and TRBJ2-3 for the parts outside the CDR3, the full variable domain is AAGVIQSPRHLIKEKRETATLKCYPIPRHDTVYWYQQGPGQDPQFLISFYEKMQSDKGSIPDRFSAQQFSDYHSELNMSSLELGDSALYFCASGEWEGADTQYFGPGTRLTVL.

The chain uses TRBV27 and TRBJ2-5, with 10 bases that match TRBD2. The junction had 7 bases not matched to a gene; V was cut back by 2 bases and J by 1 base. Germline V gene data show CDR1 as MNHEY and CDR2 as SMNVEV (reference sequence). The CDR3 length is 17 residues. The CDR3 DNA follows: TGTGCCAGCAGTTTAACCCCTAGCGGGAGCCGCCAAGAGACCCAGTACTTC. It translates to CASSLTPSGSRQETQYF.

The V call is TRBV27, the J call TRBJ2-7; 8 bases line up with TRBD1. CDR1 and CDR2 from the germline V gene are MNHEY and SMNVEV (reference sequence). V dropped 3 bases and J dropped 2; count of bases not matched to a gene: 9. CDR3 size: 16 residues. The CDR3 coding sequence is TGTGCCAGCAGTTTCAGCGGACAGGGAGGTCCCTACGAGCAGTACTTC. This codes for CASSFSGQGGPYEQYF.

As DNA, the CDR3 is TGTGCCAGCAGCACCCCCGGGACAGACTATGGCTACACCTTC. Amino acid sequence: CASSTPGTDYGYTF. The V and J genes are TRBV7-8 and TRBJ1-2, with 7 bases that match TRBD1. The germline gives CDR1 SGHVS, CDR2 FQNEAQ. This CDR3 has 14 residues. The V and J ends lost 5 bases and 3 bases, in that order; junction bases with no gene match: 6.

This rearrangement joins TRBV28 to TRBJ2-3; the D gene is possibly TRBD2 (6 bases). The germline CDR1 and CDR2 sequences are MDHEN and SYDVKM. CDR3 length: 14 amino acids. The ends were cut back, 7 bases at V and 3 bases at J, with 14 bases in the middle. The CDR3 DNA sequence: TGTGCCAGCATACAGACCGGGGGAACAGATACGCAGTATTTT. Its translation is CASIQTGGTDTQYF.

This sequence joins TRBV21-1 and TRBJ1-4; the tabulated D call, TRBD1, remains unverified against the DNA. TRBV21-1 is flagged as a pseudogene. The CDR3 covers 14 residues. The CDR3 sequence is CARIRGQANEKLFF. In DNA form, the CDR3 reads TGTGCCAGGATAAGGGGACAGGCTAATGAAAAACTGTTTTTT.

CDR3 coding DNA: TGTGCTAGTGCTCCAGCGGGGGGGCCGTACGAGCAGTACTTC. Translation: CASAPAGGPYEQYF. The V call is TRBV12-5, the J call TRBJ2-7; 10 positions agree with TRBD2. The V and J ends lost 7 bases and 4 bases, in that order; junction bases with no gene match: 7. The CDR3 is 14 residues long. CDR1 is LGHNT, CDR2 FRNRAP, per germline.

This clone was detected only once. The V and J genes are TRBV4-1 and TRBJ2-1; unclear D gene. Per germline, CDR1 MGHRA and CDR2 YSYEKL. With 3 bases removed from V and 4 bases from J, the gap between germline ends came to 16 bases. The CDR3 is 16 amino acids. DNA for the CDR3: TGCGCCAGCAGCCAGTATTTCGCAGGCATGTACAATGAGCAGTTCTTC. Its protein is CASSQYFAGMYNEQFF.

The rearrangement links TRBV20-1 to TRBJ2-5; D perhaps matches TRBD2 (5 bases). The CDR3 length is 16 residues. The V gene lost 3 bases and the J gene lost 2 bases, with 19 bases spanning the gap. In germline, CDR1 is DFQATT, CDR2 SNEGSKA (reference sequence). DNA for the CDR3: TGCAGTGCTAGTGATCCTAACCTGACGGGACAAGAGACCCAGTACTTC. Its translation is CSASDPNLTGQETQYF.

This chain joins TRBV24-1 and TRBJ2-2; a weak D match, TRBD1 (5 bases). This CDR3 comprises 14 residues. Trimming removed 6 bases from V and 0 bases from J, with 7 bases in between. Germline V CDR1 and CDR2: KGHDR, SFDVKD. This CDR3 reads CATSPDTNTGELFF. The CDR3 bases are TGTGCCACCAGTCCGGACACGAACACCGGGGAGCTGTTTTTT.

The chain couples TRBV7-8 to TRBJ1-1, with D tentatively TRBD1 (6 bases). Trimming shortened V by 5 bases and J by 0 bases, and 13 bases separated the two germline ends. The CDR3 runs to 15 residues. In germline, CDR1 is SGHVS, CDR2 FQNEAQ. CDR3 residues: CASSLNRDLNTEAFF. The CDR3 coding sequence is TGTGCCAGCAGCCTAAACAGGGACCTGAACACTGAAGCTTTCTTT. The full variable domain, in which reference TRBV7-8 and TRBJ1-1 provide the parts outside the CDR3, is GAGVSQSPRYKVAKRGQDVALRCDPISGHVSLFWYQQALGQGPEFLTYFQNEAQLDKSGLPSDRFFAERPEGSVSTLKIQRTQQEDSAVYLCASSLNRDLNTEAFFGQGTRLTVV.

This rearrangement joins TRBV29-1 to TRBJ1-2; D is unclear. The CDR3 contains 12 residues. CDR1 is SQVTM, CDR2 ANQGSEA, per germline. V lost 2 bases, J lost 5 bases, and 9 bases lay in between. The CDR3 protein is CSVERQTYGYTF. Written as DNA, the CDR3 is TGCAGCGTTGAACGGCAGACATATGGCTACACCTTC.

J is TRBJ2-2 and V is TRBV5-1, with 7 bases fitting TRBD1. CDR3 length equals 13 residues. The ends lost 5 bases at V and 7 bases at J; junction bases unmatched: 5. Germline V lookup: CDR1 SGHRS, CDR2 YFSETQ. This chain's CDR3 is CASRKGAGGELFF. CDR3 DNA: TGCGCCAGCAGGAAGGGGGCCGGCGGGGAGCTGTTTTTT.

The chain links TRBV18 to TRBJ1-1; TRBD1 matches 7 bases. Per germline, CDR1 KGHSH and CDR2 LQKENI. The CDR3 sequence is 16 residues long. The V and J ends lost 3 bases and 3 bases, in that order; junction bases with no gene match: 10. CDR3 sequence reads: CASSPRGGGADTEAFF. CDR3 in DNA: TGTGCCAGCTCACCCCGAGGAGGGGGCGCTGACACTGAAGCTTTCTTT.

Only one count was recorded for this clone. The chain employs TRBV5-1 and TRBJ2-1, with 9 bases fitting TRBD1. V lost 0 bases to trimming and J lost 6 bases; unmatched junction nucleotides: 7. The CDR3 loop spans 16 amino acids. CDR1 is SGHRS and CDR2 is YFSETQ in the germline V gene. The DNA for the CDR3 is TGCGCCAGCAGCTTGGGACAGGGGGAGTTAAGCAATGAGCAGTTCTTC. It codes for CASSLGQGELSNEQFF.

V usage is TRBV4-1 and J usage is TRBJ1-5; D is undetermined. The CDR3 extends over 14 amino acids. V was pared by 0 bases and J by 7 bases, with 10 bases between. The germline CDR1 and CDR2 sequences are MGHRA and YSYEKL. The CDR3 region is CASSQEGSGQPQHF. The CDR3 region has the DNA TGCGCCAGCAGCCAAGAGGGTTCCGGGCAGCCCCAGCATTTT.

This clone was observed once. The V call is TRBV6-5, the J call TRBJ2-7, with 10 bases aligning to TRBD2. V gave up 8 bases and J gave up 5 bases; unmatched junction bases: 9. Germline V gene sequence: CDR1 MNHEY, CDR2 SVGAGI. The CDR3 spans 14 residues. The CDR3: CASVQAGGTHEQYF. As DNA, the CDR3 is TGTGCCAGCGTGCAAGCGGGGGGGACCCACGAGCAGTACTTC.

As concerns this clone: Other DNA sequences within the sample encode an identical CDR3. This chain joins TRBV6-6 and TRBJ2-5; D is uncertain. Germline V gene data show CDR1 as MNHNY and CDR2 as SVGAGI (reference sequence). The CDR3 length is 12 residues. V was trimmed by 2 bases and J by 5 bases, leaving 6 bases between them. In DNA form, the CDR3 reads TGTGCCAGCAGTTACGCTAGGGAGACCCAGTACTTC. Translating it yields CASSYARETQYF.